The 24 T cell receptor beta chains presented below share a single source sample, sequenced in a study of T cell clonality in common variable immunodeficiency. The assay was immunoSEQ multiplex PCR, and TCRdb's table has in-frame clones only and misses some. The table lists approximately 34,000 clones, with no singletons. The specimen was peripheral blood mononuclear cells. The source of these receptors is a person aged 18-69 years in good health.

This clone showed up many times. The read ends 3 residues early relative to the CDR3; the germline J gene fills the gap. The V call is TRBV19, the J call TRBJ1-2; D is unresolved. The V end lost 2 bases, the J end lost 2 bases, and 12 bases lay between the germline ends. This CDR3 is built from 15 residues. Germline V gene sequence: CDR1 LNHDA, CDR2 SQIVND (reference sequence). The sequenced CDR3 bases are TGTGCCAGTAGTATATTGGCCCAGAACAACTATGGC. This codes for CASSILAQNNYG. The complete CDR3 sequence is CASSILAQNNYGYTF.

This clone was recorded many times. The read halts 3 residues ahead of the CDR3 end, with the missing end drawn from the germline J gene. The chain joins TRBV15 to TRBJ2-1; 15 bases match TRBD2. CDR1 LNHNV and CDR2 YYDKDF come from the germline V gene (reference sequence). The ends lost 5 bases at V and 4 bases at J; junction bases unmatched: 9. There are 18 residues in the CDR3. The DNA read from the CDR3 is TGTGCCACCAGCTCACGGACTAGCGGGAGGGCCGAATACAATGAG. Translation: CATSSRTSGRAEYNE. The full CDR3 is CATSSRTSGRAEYNEQFF.

This clone was observed a handful of times. The read stops 3 residues short of the end of the CDR3; the missing end is completed from the germline J gene. The chain has TRBV20-1 and TRBJ1-2; unclear D gene. CDR1 and CDR2 (germline): DFQATT, SNEGSKA (reference sequence). CDR3 size: 13 residues. Trimming shortened V by 4 bases and J by 0 bases, and 9 bases separated the two germline ends. The CDR3 is CSAISPSNYGYTF. CDR3 bases read: TGCAGTGCTATATCCCCCTCTAACTATGGC.

This clone was detected many times. Read data end 3 residues before the CDR3 end; the end is taken from the germline J gene. The V gene is TRBV7-9, the J gene TRBJ2-2; D possibly corresponds to TRBD1 (5 bases). Trimming shortened V by 5 bases and J by 8 bases, and 12 bases separated the two germline ends. Germline CDR1 SEHNR, CDR2 FQNEAQ (reference sequence). This CDR3 spans 13 amino acids. The chain's CDR3 is CASSATQGGELFF. Incomplete CDR3 DNA: TGTGCCAGCAGCGCCACTCAGGGAGGGGAG. Filled out from reference TRBV7-9 and TRBJ2-2, the complete variable domain reads DTGVSQNPRHKITKRGQNVTFRCDPISEHNRLYWYRQTLGQGPEFLTYFQNEAQLEKSRLLSDRFSAERPKGSFSTLEIQRTEQGDSAMYLCASSATQGGELFFGEGSRLTVL.

This clone was seen at least ten times. The read gets to within 3 residues of the CDR3 end, and the germline J gene fills in the rest. The rearrangement joins TRBV5-1 to TRBJ2-5, with TRBD2 identical over 11 bases. CDR1 and CDR2 (germline): SGHRS, YFSETQ. CDR3 length: 19 amino acids. J gave up 2 bases and V 2 bases, and 14 bases lay outside the gene matches. The CDR3 DNA, read in part, is TGCGCCAGCAGCTTAACCAGCGGGACTAGCGGAACAAGACAAGAGACC. As protein: CASSLTSGTSGTRQET. Given in full, the CDR3 is CASSLTSGTSGTRQETQYF.

This clone was seen many times. The read ends 3 residues shy of where the CDR3 ends; the end is completed using the germline J gene. The V call is TRBV7-2, the J call TRBJ2-3; D unclear. The CDR3 spans 15 residues. Germline V gives CDR1 SGHTA, CDR2 FQGNSA. The V end was cut by 3 bases, the J end by 1 base, with 11 bases between. Here the CDR3 reads CASSLSGIGTDTQYF. CDR3 DNA (partial): TGTGCCAGCAGCTTGTCAGGAATAGGCACAGATACG. Based on the CDR3 plus reference TRBV7-2 and TRBJ2-3, the full variable domain is GAGVSQSPSNKVTEKGKDVELRCDPISGHTALYWYRQSLGQGLEFLIYFQGNSAPDKSGLPSDRFSAERTGGSVSTLTIQRTQQEDSAVYLCASSLSGIGTDTQYFGPGTRLTVL.

This clone was detected many times. The read terminates 3 residues before the CDR3 end, so the remaining end is supplied by the germline J gene. The chain combines TRBV2 with TRBJ1-2; 8 bases fit TRBD1. V lost 5 bases to trimming and J lost 2 bases; unmatched junction nucleotides: 7. The germline CDR1 and CDR2 sequences are SNHLY and FYNNEI. The CDR3 is 15 amino acids. The part of the CDR3 DNA that was read is TGTGCCAGCAGTCCGACCGGGACAGGAAACTATGGC. Protein product: CASSPTGTGNYG. The full CDR3 sequence reads CASSPTGTGNYGYTF. Full variable domain (missing parts from reference TRBV2 and TRBJ1-2): EPEVTQTPSHQVTQMGQEVILRCVPISNHLYFYWYRQILGQKVEFLVSFYNNEISEKSEIFDDQFSVERPDGSNFTLKIRSTKLEDSAMYFCASSPTGTGNYGYTFGSGTRLTVV.

The table lists this clone with many counts. The sequenced CDR3 bases are TGCGCCAGCAGCTTGGTAGGGACTAGCTCCTACAATGAG. Its protein product is CASSLVGTSSYNE. The CDR3 reads in full as CASSLVGTSSYNEQFF. This chain links TRBV5-1 with TRBJ2-1; 8 bases align to TRBD2. With the read ending 3 residues before the CDR3 end, the germline J gene is used to fill in that end. The V gene's germline CDR1 is SGHRS and CDR2 YFSETQ. CDR3 length equals 16 residues. V gave up 0 bases and J gave up 0 bases; unmatched junction bases: 2.

Ten or more counts support this clone. Sequencing ends 3 residues short of the CDR3 end; the germline J gene provides the rest. The V gene is TRBV28, the J gene TRBJ1-4; the D gene is possibly TRBD1 (5 bases). CDR3 length: 15 amino acids. V was clipped by 7 bases and J by 7 bases, with 19 bases between them. Germline V CDR1 and CDR2: MDHEN, SYDVKM. This CDR3 is CASISLRTPVEKLFF. The covered CDR3 bases are TGTGCCAGCATTTCCTTGCGGACACCGGTTGAAAAA.

This clone was detected ten times or more. Read data end 3 residues before the CDR3 end; the end is taken from the germline J gene. This chain connects TRBV7-2 to TRBJ2-7; maybe TRBD1 (5 bases). V was shortened by 1 base and J by 6 bases, with 13 bases between the two germline ends. The CDR3 length is 14 residues. Germline CDR1 is SGHTA and CDR2 is FQGNSA. The sequenced part of the CDR3 DNA is TGTGCCAGCAGCTTAGTGTGGCAGGGTGGCGAG. Translation: CASSLVWQGGE. The full CDR3 reads CASSLVWQGGEQYF.

In this sample, this clone turned up many times. The read stops 3 residues short of the end of the CDR3; the missing end is completed from the germline J gene. This chain uses TRBV2 with TRBJ2-3; D gene unclear. This CDR3 contains 15 residues. The V gene's germline CDR1 is SNHLY and CDR2 FYNNEI. Trimming shortened V by 4 bases and J by 0 bases, and 11 bases separated the two germline ends. CDR3 bases read: TGTGCCAGCAGTGTGTATCCACAAAGCACAGATACG. It is translated as CASSVYPQSTDT. The entire CDR3 protein reads CASSVYPQSTDTQYF.

This clone was recorded many times. The read finishes 3 residues shy of the CDR3 end, and the germline J gene is used to complete it. The J gene is TRBJ1-2, the V gene TRBV5-1; D unresolved. The germline V and J ends were trimmed by 3 bases and 7 bases, with 16 bases remaining between them. This CDR3 region has 14 residues. Germline CDR1 and CDR2: SGHRS and YFSETQ. The CDR3 bases that were read are TGCGCCAGCAGCTCGACTCGGAGTGATGGTGGC. Translation: CASSSTRSDGG. The full CDR3 is CASSSTRSDGGYTF.

At least ten counts were recorded for this clone. The CDR3 is cut off 3 residues early in the read; its end comes from the germline J gene. The chain recombines TRBV19 with TRBJ1-2; 7 nucleotides align to TRBD1. Losses at the gene ends were 9 bases for V and 5 bases for J; bases not matched to a gene: 12. This CDR3 is 14 amino acids long. Germline assignment: CDR1 LNHDA and CDR2 SQIVND (reference sequence). The part of the CDR3 DNA that was read is TGTGCCAGCACTGGGACAGACCTTCCTTATGGC. Translating gives CASTGTDLPYG. The whole CDR3 protein reads CASTGTDLPYGYTF.

This clone was counted many times. The CDR3 end falls 3 residues outside the read, so it is completed with the germline J gene. This chain connects TRBV20-1 to TRBJ2-5; D is undetermined. CDR1 and CDR2 from the germline V gene are DFQATT and SNEGSKA (reference sequence). The CDR3 spans 12 residues. V lost 1 base to trimming and J lost 4 bases, with 7 bases between them. CDR3 DNA, as far as it was read: TGCAGTGCTAGAGCGACTGGAGAGACC. It translates to CSARATGET. The full CDR3 protein is CSARATGETQYF.

Many counts were recorded for this clone. The read ends 3 residues shy of where the CDR3 ends; the end is completed using the germline J gene. This rearrangement joins TRBV20-1 to TRBJ2-1, with 8 bases fitting TRBD2. J gave up 6 bases and V 0 bases, and 7 bases lay outside the gene matches. The CDR3 has 15 amino acids. Germline CDR1 is DFQATT and CDR2 is SNEGSKA (reference sequence). This CDR3 reads CSARDLAGGGNEQFF. The sequenced CDR3 bases are TGCAGTGCTAGAGATCTGGCGGGAGGAGGCAATGAG.

There are many counts of this clone. The read terminates 3 residues before the CDR3 end, so the remaining end is supplied by the germline J gene. This sequence joins TRBV29-1 and TRBJ2-5; weak D call: TRBD1 (7 bases). V was trimmed by 6 bases and J by 1 base, leaving 15 bases between them. This CDR3 has 14 residues. Germline V gives CDR1 SQVTM, CDR2 ANQGSEA. Partial CDR3 DNA: TGCAGCGTCTCTACAGGGGAGGTCCAAGAGACC. Translated: CSVSTGEVQET. The whole CDR3 protein reads CSVSTGEVQETQYF.

Regarding this clone: Just one base apart from a much larger clone, this may be a read error. Read sequence stops 3 residues before the CDR3 end, and the germline J gene provides the missing end. The genes are TRBV11-2 and TRBJ2-5; D unclear. The V end was cut by 9 bases, the J end by 1 base, with 12 bases between. Germline V gene data show CDR1 as SGHAT and CDR2 as FQNNGV. The CDR3 runs 13 residues. CDR3 loop: CASSKNSQETQYF. CDR3 DNA (partial): TGTGCCAGTAGTAAGAACAGCCAAGAGACC.

This clone was detected ten times or more. The missing CDR3 end, 3 residues past where the read stops, is filled in from the germline J gene. The rearrangement uses TRBV19 and TRBJ2-1, with TRBD1 matching over 10 bases. The germline gives CDR1 LNHDA, CDR2 SQIVND (reference sequence). After removal of 0 bases from V and 9 bases from J, the junction contained 8 bases not matched to a gene. The length of the CDR3 is 16 residues. The CDR3 loop is CASSIDRGTGVGEQFF. The part of the CDR3 DNA that was read is TGTGCCAGTAGTATAGATCGAGGGACAGGGGTCGGTGAG.

This clone was observed at least ten times. Sequencing ends 3 residues short of the CDR3 end; the germline J gene provides the rest. The chain employs TRBV20-1 and TRBJ2-2; D is perhaps TRBD2 (5 bases). The CDR3 loop spans 13 amino acids. The V end was cut by 6 bases, the J end by 6 bases, with 14 bases between. CDR1 and CDR2 from the germline V gene are DFQATT and SNEGSKA (reference sequence). CDR3 bases read: TGCAGTGCCGCAAGCAGGACTGCCGGGGAG. The encoded protein is CSAASRTAGE. The entire CDR3 sequence reads CSAASRTAGELFF.

This clone was counted many times. Read data end 3 residues before the CDR3 end; the end is taken from the germline J gene. The gene calls are TRBV10-1 and TRBJ2-7, with TRBD1 matching over 7 bases. After removal of 8 bases from V and 4 bases from J, the junction contained 5 bases not matched to a gene. Germline CDR1 and CDR2: WNHNN and SYGVQD (reference sequence). The CDR3 is made up of 12 amino acids. Incomplete CDR3 DNA: TGCGCCAGCGGGGACAGCTCATACGAG. This translates into CASGDSSYE. The whole CDR3 protein reads CASGDSSYEQYF.

This clone was picked up many times. The observed sequence ends 3 residues before the CDR3 terminus, with the missing tail filled in from the germline J gene. The rearrangement links TRBV30 to TRBJ1-1; tentatively, D is TRBD1 (5 bases). Germline V gives CDR1 GTSNPN, CDR2 SVGIG (reference sequence). This CDR3 has 13 residues. The chain's CDR3 is CAWSATTATAAFF. CDR3 DNA (partial): TGTGCCTGGAGCGCAACGACAGCTACGGCG. Based on the CDR3 plus reference TRBV30 and TRBJ1-1, the full variable domain is SQTIHQWPATLVQPVGSPLSLECTVEGTSNPNLYWYRQAAGRGLQLLFYSVGIGQISSEVPQNLSASRPQDRQFILSSKKLLLSDSGFYLCAWSATTATAAFFGQGTRLTVV.

This clone has a count of ten or more. The observed sequence ends 3 residues before the CDR3 terminus, with the missing tail filled in from the germline J gene. The gene calls are TRBV5-1 and TRBJ2-1; D remains ambiguous. CDR3 length equals 14 residues. V was trimmed by 0 bases and J by 0 bases, leaving 4 bases between them. CDR1 and CDR2 (germline): SGHRS, YFSETQ. The CDR3: CASSLAVSYNEQFF. CDR3 bases read: TGCGCCAGCAGCTTGGCAGTCTCCTACAATGAG. The whole variable domain, remainder taken from reference TRBV5-1 and TRBJ2-1, is KAGVTQTPRYLIKTRGQQVTLSCSPISGHRSVSWYQQTPGQGLQFLFEYFSETQRNKGNFPGRFSGRQFSNSRSEMNVSTLELGDSALYLCASSLAVSYNEQFFGPGTRLTVL.

This clone was seen at least ten times. The read halts 3 residues ahead of the CDR3 end, with the missing end drawn from the germline J gene. The rearrangement uses TRBV20-1 and TRBJ1-5; D is uncertain. V gave up 0 bases and J gave up 1 base, with 13 bases separating them. This CDR3 region has 16 residues. CDR1 DFQATT and CDR2 SNEGSKA come from the germline V gene (reference sequence). This chain's CDR3 is CSARDLLAGSNQPQHF. The CDR3 DNA, read in part, is TGCAGTGCTAGAGATCTGTTGGCAGGCAGCAATCAGCCC.

The CDR3 sequence: CASSSQGLKGGYTF. Incomplete CDR3 DNA: TGTGCCAGCAGCTCTCAGGGTTTGAAGGGTGGC. This chain connects TRBV7-2 to TRBJ1-2; D possibly corresponds to TRBD1 (5 bases). The read ends 3 residues early relative to the CDR3; the germline J gene fills the gap. Per germline, CDR1 SGHTA and CDR2 FQGNSA. This CDR3 is built from 14 residues. The V end lost 4 bases, the J end lost 7 bases, and 16 bases lay between the germline ends.